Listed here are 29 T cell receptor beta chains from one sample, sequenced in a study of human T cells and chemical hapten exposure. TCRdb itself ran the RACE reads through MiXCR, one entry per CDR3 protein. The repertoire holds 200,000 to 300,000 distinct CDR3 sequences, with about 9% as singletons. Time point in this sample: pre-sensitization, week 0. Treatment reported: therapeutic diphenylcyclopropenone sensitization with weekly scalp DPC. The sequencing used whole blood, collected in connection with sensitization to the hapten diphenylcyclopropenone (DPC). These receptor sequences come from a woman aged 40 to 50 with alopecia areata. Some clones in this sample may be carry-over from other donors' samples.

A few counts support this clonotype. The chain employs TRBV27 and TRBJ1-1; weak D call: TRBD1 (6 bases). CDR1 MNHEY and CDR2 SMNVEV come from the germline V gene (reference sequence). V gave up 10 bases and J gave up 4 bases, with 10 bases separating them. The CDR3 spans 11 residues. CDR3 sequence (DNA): TGTGCCACAGGAGGGGGCACTGAAGCTTTCTTT. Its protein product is CATGGGTEAFF.

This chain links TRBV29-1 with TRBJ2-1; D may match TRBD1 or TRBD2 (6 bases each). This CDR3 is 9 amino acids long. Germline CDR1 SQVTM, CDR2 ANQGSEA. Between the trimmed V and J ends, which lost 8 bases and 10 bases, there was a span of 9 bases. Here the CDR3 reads CSWGAEQFF. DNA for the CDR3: TGCAGCTGGGGGGCGGAGCAGTTCTTC.

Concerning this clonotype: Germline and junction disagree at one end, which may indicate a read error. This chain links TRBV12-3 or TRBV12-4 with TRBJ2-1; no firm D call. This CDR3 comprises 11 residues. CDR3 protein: CSVTSFNEQFF. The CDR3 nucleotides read TGTTCCGTAACCTCCTTCAATGAGCAGTTCTTC.

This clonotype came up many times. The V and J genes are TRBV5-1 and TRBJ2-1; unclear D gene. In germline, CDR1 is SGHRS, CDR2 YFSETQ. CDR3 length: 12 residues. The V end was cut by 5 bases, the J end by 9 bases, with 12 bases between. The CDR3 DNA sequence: TGCGCCAGCAGAGACCCAGGCGGTGAGCAGTTCTTC. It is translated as CASRDPGGEQFF.

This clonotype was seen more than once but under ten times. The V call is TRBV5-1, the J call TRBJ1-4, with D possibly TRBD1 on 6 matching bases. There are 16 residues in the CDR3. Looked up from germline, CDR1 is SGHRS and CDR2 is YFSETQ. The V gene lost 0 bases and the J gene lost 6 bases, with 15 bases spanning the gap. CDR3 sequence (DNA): TGCGCCAGCAGCTTGGATTTGGGCAGGGGTGATGAAAAACTGTTTTTT. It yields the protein CASSLDLGRGDEKLFF.

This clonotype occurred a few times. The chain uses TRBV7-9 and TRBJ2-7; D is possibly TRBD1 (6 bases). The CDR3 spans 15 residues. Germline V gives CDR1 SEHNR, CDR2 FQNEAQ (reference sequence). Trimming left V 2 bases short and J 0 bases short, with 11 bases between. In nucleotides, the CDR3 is TGTGCCAGCAGCTTACCCCAGGGGCACTCCTACGAGCAGTACTTC. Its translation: CASSLPQGHSYEQYF.

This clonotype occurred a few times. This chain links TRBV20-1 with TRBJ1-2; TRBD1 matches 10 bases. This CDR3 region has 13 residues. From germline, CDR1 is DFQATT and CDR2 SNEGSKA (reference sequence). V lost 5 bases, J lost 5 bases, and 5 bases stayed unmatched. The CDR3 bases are TGCAGTGCTCCTTTGGACAGGGGGTATGGCTACACCTTC. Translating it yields CSAPLDRGYGYTF.

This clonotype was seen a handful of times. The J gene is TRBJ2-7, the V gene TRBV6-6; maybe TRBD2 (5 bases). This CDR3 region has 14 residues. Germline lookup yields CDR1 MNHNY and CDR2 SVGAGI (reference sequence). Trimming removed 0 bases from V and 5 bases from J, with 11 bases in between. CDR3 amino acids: CASSYSRGWNEQYF. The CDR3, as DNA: TGTGCCAGCAGTTACTCCCGGGGATGGAACGAGCAGTACTTC.

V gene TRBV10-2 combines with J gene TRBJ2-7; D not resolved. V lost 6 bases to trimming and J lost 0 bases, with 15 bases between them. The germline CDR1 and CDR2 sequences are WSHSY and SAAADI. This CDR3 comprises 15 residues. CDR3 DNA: TGCGCCAGCAGCCCTGGCCCTACCGGCTCCTACGAGCAGTACTTC. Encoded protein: CASSPGPTGSYEQYF.

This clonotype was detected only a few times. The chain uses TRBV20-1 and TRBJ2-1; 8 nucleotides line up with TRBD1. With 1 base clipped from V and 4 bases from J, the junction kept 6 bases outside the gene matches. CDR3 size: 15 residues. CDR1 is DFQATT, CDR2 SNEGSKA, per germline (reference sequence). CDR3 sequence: CSARGGTGKYNEQFF. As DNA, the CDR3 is TGCAGTGCTAGAGGGGGGACAGGAAAGTACAATGAGCAGTTCTTC.

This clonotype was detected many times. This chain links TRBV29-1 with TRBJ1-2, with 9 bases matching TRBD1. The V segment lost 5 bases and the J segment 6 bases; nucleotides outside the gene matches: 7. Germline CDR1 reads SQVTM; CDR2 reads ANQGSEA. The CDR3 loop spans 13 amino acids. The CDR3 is CSVTGQGINGYTF. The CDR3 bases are TGCAGCGTTACTGGACAGGGGATAAATGGCTACACCTTC.

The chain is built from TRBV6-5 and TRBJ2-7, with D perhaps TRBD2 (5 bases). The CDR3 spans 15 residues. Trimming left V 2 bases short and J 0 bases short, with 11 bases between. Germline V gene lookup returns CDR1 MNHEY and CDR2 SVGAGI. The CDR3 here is CASSYKPAASYEQYF. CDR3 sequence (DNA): TGTGCCAGCAGTTACAAGCCAGCGGCCTCCTACGAGCAGTACTTC.

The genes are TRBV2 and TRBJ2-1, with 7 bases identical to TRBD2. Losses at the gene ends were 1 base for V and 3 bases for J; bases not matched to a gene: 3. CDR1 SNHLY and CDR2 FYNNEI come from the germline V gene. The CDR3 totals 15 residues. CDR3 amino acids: CASSEDGRIYNEQFF. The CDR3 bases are TGTGCCAGCAGTGAAGACGGGAGGATCTACAATGAGCAGTTCTTC.

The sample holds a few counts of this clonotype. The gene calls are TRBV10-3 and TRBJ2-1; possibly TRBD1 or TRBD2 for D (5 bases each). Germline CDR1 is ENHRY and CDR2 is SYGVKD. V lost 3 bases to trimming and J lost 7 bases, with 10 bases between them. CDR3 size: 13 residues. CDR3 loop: CAISEGTTNEQFF. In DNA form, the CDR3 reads TGTGCCATCAGTGAAGGGACCACGAATGAGCAGTTCTTC.

The CDR3 DNA sequence: TGCAGCGTTCGCGCGGGATTTAATAGCAATCAGCCCCAGCATTTT. This codes for CSVRAGFNSNQPQHF. The chain carries TRBV29-1 and TRBJ1-5; D not certain. Germline loops: CDR1 SQVTM, CDR2 ANQGSEA. There are 15 residues in the CDR3. V gave up 5 bases and J gave up 0 bases, with 14 bases separating them.

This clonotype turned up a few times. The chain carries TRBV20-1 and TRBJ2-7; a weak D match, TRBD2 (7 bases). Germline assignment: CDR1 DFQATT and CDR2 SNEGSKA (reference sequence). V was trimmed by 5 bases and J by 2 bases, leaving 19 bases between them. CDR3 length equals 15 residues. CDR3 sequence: CSAPPGGGITYEQYF. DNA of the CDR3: TGCAGTGCTCCTCCGGGGGGCGGGATCACCTACGAGCAGTACTTC.

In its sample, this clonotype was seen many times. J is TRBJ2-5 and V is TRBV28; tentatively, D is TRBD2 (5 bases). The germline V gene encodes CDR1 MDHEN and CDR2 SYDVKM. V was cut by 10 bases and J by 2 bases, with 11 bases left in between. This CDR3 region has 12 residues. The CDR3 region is CATSRGQETQYF. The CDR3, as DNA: TGTGCCACTTCTCGGGGACAAGAGACCCAGTACTTC.

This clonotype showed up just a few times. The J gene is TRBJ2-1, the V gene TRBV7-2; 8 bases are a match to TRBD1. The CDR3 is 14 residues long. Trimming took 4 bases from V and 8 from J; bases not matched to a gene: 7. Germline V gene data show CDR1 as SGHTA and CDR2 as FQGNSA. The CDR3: CASSSGTGSHEQFF. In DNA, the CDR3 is TGTGCCAGCAGCTCCGGGACAGGTTCCCATGAGCAGTTCTTC.

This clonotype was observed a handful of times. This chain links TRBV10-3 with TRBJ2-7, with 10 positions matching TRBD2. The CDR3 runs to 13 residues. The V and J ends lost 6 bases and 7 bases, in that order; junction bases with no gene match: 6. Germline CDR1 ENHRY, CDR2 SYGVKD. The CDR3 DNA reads TGTGCCATCAGGAAGCGGGAGGGCGAAGAGCAGTACTTC. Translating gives CAIRKREGEEQYF.

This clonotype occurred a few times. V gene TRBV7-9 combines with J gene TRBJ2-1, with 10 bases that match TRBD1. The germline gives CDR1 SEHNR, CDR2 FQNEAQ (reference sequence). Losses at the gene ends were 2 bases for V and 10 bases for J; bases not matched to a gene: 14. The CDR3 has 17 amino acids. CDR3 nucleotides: TGTGCCAGCAGCTTACTCAAGCAGGGACAGGGGCCGAGCGAGCAGTTCTTC. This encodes CASSLLKQGQGPSEQFF.

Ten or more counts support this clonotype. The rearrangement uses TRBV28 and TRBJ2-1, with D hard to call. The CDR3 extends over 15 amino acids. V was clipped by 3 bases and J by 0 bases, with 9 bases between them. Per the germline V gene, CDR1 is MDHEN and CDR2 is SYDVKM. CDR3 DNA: TGTGCCAGCAGTTTGGCATCCCTCTCCTACAATGAGCAGTTCTTC. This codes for CASSLASLSYNEQFF.

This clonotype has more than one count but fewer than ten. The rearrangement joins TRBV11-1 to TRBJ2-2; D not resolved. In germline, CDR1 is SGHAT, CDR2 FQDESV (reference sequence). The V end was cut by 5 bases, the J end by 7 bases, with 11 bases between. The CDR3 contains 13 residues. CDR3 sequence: CASSPFSLGELFF. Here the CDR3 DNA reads TGTGCCAGCAGCCCTTTCTCCCTCGGGGAGCTGTTTTTT.

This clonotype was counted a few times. CDR3: CASKRGGDNNSPLHF. The CDR3 nucleotides are TGTGCCAGCAAAAGGGGAGGAGATAATAATTCACCCCTCCACTTT. This sequence joins TRBV28 and TRBJ1-6; a possible D gene is TRBD1 (5 bases). The V end was cut by 7 bases, the J end by 5 bases, with 15 bases between. Germline CDR1 and CDR2: MDHEN and SYDVKM. The CDR3 is 15 amino acids.

The CDR3 region has the DNA TGCGCCAGCAGCTTTAATGCTGCGGCTGATACGCAGTATTTT. Its translation: CASSFNAAADTQYF. The J gene is TRBJ2-3, the V gene TRBV5-1; D unresolved. Trimming cost V 2 bases and J 6 bases, with 13 bases left between them. The CDR3 loop spans 14 amino acids. The germline CDR1 and CDR2 sequences are SGHRS and YFSETQ.

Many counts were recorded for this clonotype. The CDR3 is CAGRQGDYEQYF. The CDR3 DNA reads as TGTGCCGGTCGACAGGGGGACTACGAGCAGTACTTC. This chain connects TRBV21-1 to TRBJ2-7; the D call in the table, TRBD1, was not verified against the DNA. TRBV21-1 is shown as a pseudogene. This CDR3 spans 12 amino acids.

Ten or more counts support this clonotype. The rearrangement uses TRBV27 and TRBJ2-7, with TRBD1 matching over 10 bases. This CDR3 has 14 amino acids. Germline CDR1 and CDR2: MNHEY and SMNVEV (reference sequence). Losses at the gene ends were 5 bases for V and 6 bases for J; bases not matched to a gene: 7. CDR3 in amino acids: CASSDGTGAPEQYF. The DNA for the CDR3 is TGTGCCAGCAGTGACGGGACAGGGGCTCCCGAGCAGTACTTC.

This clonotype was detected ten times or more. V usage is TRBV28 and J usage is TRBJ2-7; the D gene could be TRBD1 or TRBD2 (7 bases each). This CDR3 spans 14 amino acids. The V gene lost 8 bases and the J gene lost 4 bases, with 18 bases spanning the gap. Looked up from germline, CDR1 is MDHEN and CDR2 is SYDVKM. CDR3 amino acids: CASRGAGQSYEQYF. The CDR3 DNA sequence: TGTGCCAGCCGAGGAGCGGGACAGAGTTACGAGCAGTACTTC.

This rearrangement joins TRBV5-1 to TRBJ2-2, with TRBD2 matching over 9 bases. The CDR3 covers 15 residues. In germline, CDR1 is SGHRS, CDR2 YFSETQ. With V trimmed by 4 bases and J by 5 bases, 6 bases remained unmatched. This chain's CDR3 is CASSRSGSETGELFF. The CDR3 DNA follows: TGCGCCAGCAGCCGTAGCGGGAGTGAGACCGGGGAGCTGTTTTTT.

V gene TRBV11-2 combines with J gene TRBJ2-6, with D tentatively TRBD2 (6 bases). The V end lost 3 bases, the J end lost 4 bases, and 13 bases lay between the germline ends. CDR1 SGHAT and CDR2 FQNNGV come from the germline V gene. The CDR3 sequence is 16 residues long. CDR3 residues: CASSLGDFGGANVLTF. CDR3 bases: TGTGCCAGCAGCTTGGGGGACTTTGGAGGGGCCAACGTCCTGACTTTC. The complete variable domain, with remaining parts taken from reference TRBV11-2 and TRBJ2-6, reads EAGVAQSPRYKIIEKRQSVAFWCNPISGHATLYWYQQILGQGPKLLIQFQNNGVVDDSQLPKDRFSAERLKGVDSTLKIQPAKLEDSAVYLCASSLGDFGGANVLTFGAGSRLTVL.